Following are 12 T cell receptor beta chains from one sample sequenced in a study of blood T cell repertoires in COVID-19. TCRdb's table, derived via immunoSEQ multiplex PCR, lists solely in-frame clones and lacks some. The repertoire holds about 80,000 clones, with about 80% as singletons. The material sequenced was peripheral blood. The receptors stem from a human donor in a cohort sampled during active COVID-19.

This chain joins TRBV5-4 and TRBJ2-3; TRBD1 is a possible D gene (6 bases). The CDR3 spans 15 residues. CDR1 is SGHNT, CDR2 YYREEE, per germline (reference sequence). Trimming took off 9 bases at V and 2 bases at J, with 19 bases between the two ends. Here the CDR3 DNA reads TGTGCCACCGCGGGTAGACAGGCCGCCACAGATACGCAGTATTTT. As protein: CATAGRQAATDTQYF.

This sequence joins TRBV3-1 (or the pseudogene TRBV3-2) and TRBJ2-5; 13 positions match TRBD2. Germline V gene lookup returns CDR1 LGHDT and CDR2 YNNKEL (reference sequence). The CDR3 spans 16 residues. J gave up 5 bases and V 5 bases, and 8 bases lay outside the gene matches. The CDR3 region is CASSYTSGRAGETQYF. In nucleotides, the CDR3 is TGTGCCAGCAGCTATACTAGCGGGAGGGCCGGGGAGACCCAGTACTTC.

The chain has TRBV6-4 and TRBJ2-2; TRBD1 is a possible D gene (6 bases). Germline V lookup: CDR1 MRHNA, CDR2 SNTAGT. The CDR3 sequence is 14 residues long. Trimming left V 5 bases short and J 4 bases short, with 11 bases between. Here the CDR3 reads CASSLGTSTGELFF. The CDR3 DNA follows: TGTGCCAGCAGTCTCGGGACATCCACCGGGGAGCTGTTTTTT.

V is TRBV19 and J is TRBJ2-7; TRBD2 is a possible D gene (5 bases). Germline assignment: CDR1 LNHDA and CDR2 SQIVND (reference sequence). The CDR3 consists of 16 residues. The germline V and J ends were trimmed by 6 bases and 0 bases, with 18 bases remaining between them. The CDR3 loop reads CASSQKGKLGSYEQYF. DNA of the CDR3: TGTGCCAGTAGCCAAAAAGGGAAACTAGGCTCCTACGAGCAGTACTTC.

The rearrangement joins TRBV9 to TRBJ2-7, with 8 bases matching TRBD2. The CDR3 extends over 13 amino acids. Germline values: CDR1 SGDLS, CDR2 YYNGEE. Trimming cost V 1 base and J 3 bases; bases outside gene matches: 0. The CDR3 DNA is TGTGCCAGCAGCGTAACTAGCGGCTACGAGCAGTACTTC. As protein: CASSVTSGYEQYF.

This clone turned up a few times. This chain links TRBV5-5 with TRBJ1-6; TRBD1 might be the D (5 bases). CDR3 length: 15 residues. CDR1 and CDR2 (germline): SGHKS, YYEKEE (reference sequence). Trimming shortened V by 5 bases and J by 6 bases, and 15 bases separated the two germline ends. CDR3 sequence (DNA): TGTGCCAGCAGGGAGATGAGCAGGGTTAATTCACCCCTCCACTTT. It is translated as CASREMSRVNSPLHF.

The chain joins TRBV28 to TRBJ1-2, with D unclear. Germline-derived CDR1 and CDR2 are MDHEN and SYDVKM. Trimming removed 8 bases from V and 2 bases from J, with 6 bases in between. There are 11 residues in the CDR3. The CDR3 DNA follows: TGTGCCAGCGGAGGGAACTATGGCTACACCTTC. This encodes CASGGNYGYTF.

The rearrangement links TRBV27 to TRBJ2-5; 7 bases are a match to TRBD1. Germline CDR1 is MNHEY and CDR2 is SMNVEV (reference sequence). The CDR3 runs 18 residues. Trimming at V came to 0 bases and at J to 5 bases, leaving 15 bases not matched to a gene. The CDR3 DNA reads TGTGCCAGCAGTTTATCCATCCCGGGGACAGAATCTTCGGAGACCCAGTACTTC. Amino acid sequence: CASSLSIPGTESSETQYF.

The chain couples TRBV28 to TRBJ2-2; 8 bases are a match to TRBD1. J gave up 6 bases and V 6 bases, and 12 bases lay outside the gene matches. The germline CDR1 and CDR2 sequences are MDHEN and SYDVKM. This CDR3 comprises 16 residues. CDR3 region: CASRTRGLIIPGELFF. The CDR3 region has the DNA TGTGCCAGCAGGACCAGGGGGCTAATTATACCCGGGGAGCTGTTTTTT. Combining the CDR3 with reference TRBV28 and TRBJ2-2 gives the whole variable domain DVKVTQSSRYLVKRTGEKVFLECVQDMDHENMFWYRQDPGLGLRLIYFSYDVKMKEKGDIPEGYSVSREKKERFSLILESASTNQTSMYLCASRTRGLIIPGELFFGEGSRLTVL.

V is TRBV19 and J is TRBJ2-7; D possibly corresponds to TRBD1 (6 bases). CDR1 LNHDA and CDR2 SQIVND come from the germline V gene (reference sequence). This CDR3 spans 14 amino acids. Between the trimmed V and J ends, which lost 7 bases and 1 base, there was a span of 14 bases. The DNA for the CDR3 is TGTGCCAGTAACCCGACAGGTTCTTCCTACGAGCAGTACTTC. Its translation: CASNPTGSSYEQYF.

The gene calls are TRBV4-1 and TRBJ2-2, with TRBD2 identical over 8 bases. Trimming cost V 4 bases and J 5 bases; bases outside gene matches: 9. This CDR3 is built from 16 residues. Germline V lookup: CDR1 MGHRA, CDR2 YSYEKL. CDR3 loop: CASSPFGREGTGELFF. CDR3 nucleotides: TGCGCCAGCAGCCCGTTCGGGAGGGAGGGAACCGGGGAGCTGTTTTTT.

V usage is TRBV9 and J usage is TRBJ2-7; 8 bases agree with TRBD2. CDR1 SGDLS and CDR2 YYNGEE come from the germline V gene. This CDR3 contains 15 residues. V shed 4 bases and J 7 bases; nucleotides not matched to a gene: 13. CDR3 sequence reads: CASSTLAGVAGEQYF. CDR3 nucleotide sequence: TGTGCCAGCAGCACGCTGGCGGGGGTAGCGGGGGAGCAGTACTTC.